This T cell receptor beta chain was sequenced in a study of T cell responses to AZD1222 COVID-19 vaccine. Study at large: Doses given second, at about 4 or about 12 weeks, were pooled.

The germline V and J ends were trimmed by 6 bases and 7 bases, with 7 bases remaining between them. The germline CDR1 and CDR2 sequences are MNHEY and SMNVEV (reference sequence). The CDR3 has 12 amino acids. Notes on this clone: Antigen: not known.

General observations from the study: Spike-specific TCR breadth rose after two AZD1222 doses, and depth rose as well. Dominant CD4 TCR responses targeted spike regions 160-218 and 743-854. Among the donors, most were white British and more were female, and clonal diversity was possibly underestimated.

The table came from immunoSEQ multiplex PCR; TCRdb's copy has only in-frame clones and leaves some out. The repertoire holds 100,000 or so clones, 88% seen once, with 7% to 10% in the top ten. Sequenced here: peripheral blood, sampled on day 0 of AZD1222 vaccination. The chain links TRBV27 to TRBJ1-6, with D maybe TRBD1 (6 bases). The clonotype was recovered from an adult in good health. In DNA form, the CDR3 reads TGTGCCAGCAGGGACAGAAATTCACCCCTCCACTTT. Translation gives CASRDRNSPLHF.